The rows below give T cell receptor beta chains drawn from one sample of a study of Ad26.COV2.S vaccination and SARS-CoV-2 variants. This table comes from immunoSEQ multiplex PCR, and its TCRdb copy is limited to in-frame clones, with some not included. The sample contains roughly 350,000 clones, about 89% of which appear only once. This material consisted of peripheral blood, taken in a trial of Ad26.COV2.S vaccine versus placebo. The receptors stem from a person between 18 and 65 years old who received the Ad26.COV2.S COVID-19 vaccine or a placebo. Both conserved end residues are part of each CDR3. A D gene is named only where the DNA matches it firmly. Not all rows give a size; the values are once, few, many and, for expanded clones, a class.

j_call v_call d_call clone_size cdr3_nt cdr3_aa
TRBJ2-3 TRBV6-5 TRBD1 NA TGTGCCAGCAGTTACTCGTTCAGGGGGCAGGATACGCAGTATTTT CASSYSFRGQDTQYF
TRBJ1-3 TRBV7-2 NA NA TGTGCCAGCAGCTTAGTCCCCCAGGGCCTTTCCCTCTCTGGAAACACCATATATTTT CASSLVPQGLSLSGNTIYF
TRBJ2-1 TRBV27 TRBD2 NA TGTGCCAGCAGAACAACTAGCGGACCCTACAATGAGCAGTTCTTC CASRTTSGPYNEQFF
TRBJ2-3 TRBV14 NA NA TGTGCCAGCAGCCAAGTTTGGGCGGCTAGCACAGATACGCAGTATTTT CASSQVWAASTDTQYF
TRBJ2-2 TRBV11-2 NA NA TGTGCCAGCAGCTACCAACAGGGCTCGAACACCGGGGAGCTGTTTTTT CASSYQQGSNTGELFF
TRBJ1-1 TRBV5-4 NA NA TGTGCCAGCAGCCTAGGTCGGAACACTGAAGCTTTCTTT CASSLGRNTEAFF
TRBJ1-6 TRBV7-2 NA NA TGTGCCAGCAGCTTAGTTTCGGGTGAACCCCTCCACTTT CASSLVSGEPLHF
TRBJ2-2 TRBV7-9 TRBD2 NA TGTGCCAGCAGCTTCGGGACTACCCACACCGGGGAGCTGTTTTTT CASSFGTTHTGELFF
TRBJ2-7 TRBV27 NA once TGTGCCAGCAGTTTACTTGCAGGGTTACACGAGCAGTACTTC CASSLLAGLHEQYF
TRBJ2-3 TRBV14 NA NA TGTGCCAGCAGCCGCCTAGTACTCGCTAGCACAGATACGCAGTATTTT CASSRLVLASTDTQYF
TRBJ2-1 TRBV14 NA NA TGTGCCAGCAGCCAAGATAGACAGACCAATGAGCAGTTCTTC CASSQDRQTNEQFF
TRBJ1-5 TRBV28 TRBD1 few TGTGCCAGCACGACTGACAGGGAGGATCAGCCCCAGCATTTT CASTTDREDQPQHF
TRBJ2-1 TRBV7-2 TRBD2 NA TGTGCCAGCAGCGGGGGGGCCTACAATGAGCAGTTCTTC CASSGGAYNEQFF
TRBJ2-3 TRBV9 TRBD1 NA TGTGCCAGCAGCCGACAGGGGACAGATACGCAGTATTTT CASSRQGTDTQYF
TRBJ2-7 TRBV18 NA NA TGTGCCAGCTCACCAGAAGCTGAGGACTACGAGCAGTACTTC CASSPEAEDYEQYF
TRBJ2-2 TRBV30 NA few TGTGCCTGGAAGGAGTACACCGGGGAGCTGTTTTTT CAWKEYTGELFF
TRBJ2-5 TRBV5-1 TRBD2 NA TGCGCCAGCAGCAAAGCGGGGGAAGAGACCCAGTACTTC CASSKAGEETQYF
TRBJ1-5 TRBV7-9 NA few TGTGCCAGCAGCTTACCACAAGAGGGGTTTCAGCCCCAGCATTTT CASSLPQEGFQPQHF
TRBJ2-1 TRBV7-6 NA NA TGTGCCAGCAGCTTAGAGAGGGCGGGCAATGAGCAGTTCTTC CASSLERAGNEQFF
TRBJ1-1 TRBV5-1 NA NA TGCGCCAGCAGCTTGGTTGGGGGATTGAACACTGAAGCTTTCTTT CASSLVGGLNTEAFF
TRBJ1-6 TRBV7-3 NA once TGTGCCAGCAGCCTCGAGAACGCTTCACCCCTCCACTTT CASSLENASPLHF
TRBJ1-2 TRBV6-2/TRBV6-3 NA NA TGTGCCAGCAGTTACTCAAGAAAAAGTGTAAAACAGGGACTCTATGGCTACACCTTC CASSYSRKSVKQGLYGYTF
TRBJ2-1 TRBV6-4 TRBD1 NA TGTGCCAGCAGCGCAGGACAGGGGAGTGAGCAGTTCTTC CASSAGQGSEQFF
TRBJ2-2 TRBV19 NA few TGTGCCAGTAGTAAGTCCGTAGACAATTCCGGGGAGCTGTTTTTT CASSKSVDNSGELFF
TRBJ2-5 TRBV7-9 NA NA TGTGCCAGCTCCCTCGGAACGCTGAAAGAGACCCAGTACTTC CASSLGTLKETQYF
TRBJ2-7 TRBV2 NA NA TGTGCCAGCAGGACAGCCACCTACGAGCAGTACTTC CASRTATYEQYF
TRBJ2-1 TRBV7-2 NA NA TGTGCCAGCAGCTTAGAACCGTTCAGCTACAATGAGCAGTTCTTC CASSLEPFSYNEQFF
TRBJ1-2 TRBV5-6 NA few TGTGCCAGCAGCTTGGCCGGGACATTCTATGGCTACACCTTC CASSLAGTFYGYTF
TRBJ1-1 TRBV6-4 NA once TGTGCCAGCAGGGCCGGCTTCAACACTGAAGCTTTCTTT CASRAGFNTEAFF
TRBJ2-7 TRBV19 NA NA TGTGCCAGTAGTGTTCAGGTATACTACGAGCAGTACTTC CASSVQVYYEQYF
TRBJ1-2 TRBV24-1 TRBD1 NA TGTGCCACCAGTGATGGGACAGCGCCTAACTATGGCTACACCTTC CATSDGTAPNYGYTF
TRBJ2-5 TRBV11-2 NA NA TGTGCCAGCACCCCGGGACCGCAACCTCAAGAGACCCAGTACTTC CASTPGPQPQETQYF
TRBJ2-7 TRBV7-9 TRBD2 NA TGTGCCAGCAGCCACGCCGGGACTAGCGCCAGCCACTCCTACGAGCAGTACTTC CASSHAGTSASHSYEQYF
TRBJ1-2 TRBV11-2 NA NA TGTGCCAGCAGCCGGGGGAGGAACTATGGCTACACCTTC CASSRGRNYGYTF
TRBJ2-1 TRBV5-1 NA few TGCGCCAGCAGCTTGGGGACAGCCTCCTACAATGAGCAGTTCTTC CASSLGTASYNEQFF
TRBJ2-7 TRBV19 NA NA TGTGCCAGTAGTGCCAGGGACTCGTTCTACGAGCAGTACTTC CASSARDSFYEQYF
TRBJ2-7 TRBV9 TRBD2 NA TGTGCCAGCAGCGCCGGACTAGCGGGGAGGGAGCAGTACTTC CASSAGLAGREQYF
TRBJ1-5 TRBV20-1 TRBD1 few TGCAGTGCCAGTCCCGGGACAGGATTCAATCAGCCCCAGCATTTT CSASPGTGFNQPQHF
TRBJ2-4 TRBV19 NA NA TGTGCCAGTAGTATAGATCCGACAGGAAACATTCAGTACTTC CASSIDPTGNIQYF
TRBJ2-7 TRBV5-1 NA NA TGCGCCAGCAGCTCCCCCAGCAGGAGCTCCTACGAGCAGTACTTC CASSSPSRSSYEQYF
TRBJ2-3 TRBV6-5 TRBD2 NA TGTGCCAGCAGAATAGCGGGAGGAATAGATACGCAGTATTTT CASRIAGGIDTQYF
TRBJ1-1 TRBV30 NA NA TGTGCCTGGAGTCCCGGGAACACTGAAGCTTTCTTT CAWSPGNTEAFF
TRBJ1-6 TRBV3-1/TRBV3-2 NA NA TGTGCCAGCAGCCAAGGGAGAGAACTCAATTCACCCCTCCACTTT CASSQGRELNSPLHF
TRBJ2-5 TRBV11-2 NA NA TGTGCCAGCAGCTTCATGCGGGCAATCAGGCGACGGGAGACCCAGTACTTC CASSFMRAIRRRETQYF
TRBJ2-1 TRBV29-1 NA NA TGCAGCGTTGAAGTAGGGGGAAGGGATGAGCAGTTCTTC CSVEVGGRDEQFF
TRBJ1-2 TRBV6-1 NA once TGTGCCAGCAGCGAAGGGGCAGCTTACTATGGCTACACCTTC CASSEGAAYYGYTF
TRBJ1-4 TRBV6-2/TRBV6-3 NA NA TGTGCCAGCAGCCACCGGGACGGGGATGAAAAACTGTTTTTT CASSHRDGDEKLFF
TRBJ1-6 TRBV19 NA NA TGTGCCGGAGACACCTATAATTCACCCCTCCACTTT CAGDTYNSPLHF
TRBJ2-7 TRBV12-5 NA NA TGTGCTAGTGGCAGGGGCTACGAGCAGTACTTC CASGRGYEQYF
TRBJ2-1 TRBV11-2 TRBD1 NA TGTGCCAGCAGCAGGAGGGGGGGACAGGGGCCGGGAGAACACAATGAGCAGTTCTTC CASSRRGGQGPGEHNEQFF
TRBJ1-2 TRBV20-1 NA NA TGCAGTGCTAGTCAGGTGGGGGCCCTTGGCTACACCTTC CSASQVGALGYTF
TRBJ2-5 TRBV20-1 TRBD2 NA TGCAGTGCTAGTCTAGCGGGGTACCAAGAGACCCAGTACTTC CSASLAGYQETQYF
TRBJ2-1 TRBV2 NA NA TGTGCCAGCAGACCGGACAACAATGAGCAGTTCTTC CASRPDNNEQFF
TRBJ1-2 TRBV11-2 NA NA TGTGCCAGCAGCTTCAACAGGGACTATGGCTACACCTTC CASSFNRDYGYTF
TRBJ2-1 TRBV4-2 TRBD2 NA TGTGCCAGCAGCCAAGATGGAGCGGGAGGTGCCGACAATGAGCAGTTCTTC CASSQDGAGGADNEQFF
TRBJ1-5 TRBV28 NA NA TGTGCCAGCAGTTTCGGGGGGGGGCGCCCCCCCCAGCCCCAGCATTTT CASSFGGGRPPQPQHF
TRBJ1-2 TRBV7-8 TRBD1 NA TGTGCCAGCAGCTTAGAGACCGGGACAGCATTCTATGGCTACACCTTC CASSLETGTAFYGYTF